This T cell receptor beta chain was documented in a study of blood T cell repertoires in COVID-19 (dated by TCRdb to the early 2020s). A note on the overall study: Samples covering the acute and convalescent phases of COVID-19 were provided by collaborators in the United States, Italy and Spain. The prospective study material was composed of cDNA or gDNA derived from T cells, B-cell-depleted T cells, or PBMCs. Deeply sampled blood TCRbeta repertoires from subjects exposed to, actively infected with, or recovered from COVID-19 were included in the dataset. The repertoires were released in a freely available public database intended as a resource for research on the immune response to SARS-CoV-2. The samples were drawn from two sources: the first 160 participants of the ongoing ImmuneRACE study, and 950 to 1,500 subjects contributed by 6 global collaborators. A de-identified subject ID, COVID-19 status, age in years and sex were almost always included in the sample metadata. HLA class I and class II types, where available, came from metadata supplied by the sample provider rather than from assay-based typing.

Overall results and qualifications from the work: The quantity of clinical and demographic metadata differed by source and by participant and was supplied without curation.

The CDR3, cysteine through phenylalanine, is 12 amino acids long. Just the 36-base CDR3 DNA is kept, in frame starting at base 1. V loses 5 bases of germline sequence and J loses 4 bases, and the interval between the two ends is 8 bases. The germline V gene yields SNHLY for CDR1 and FYNNEI for CDR2. Enrolling through a virtual design, the prospective study's participants ranged in age from roughly 18 to 100 years and lived across more than 20 United States geographic areas. In the prospective study, participants were assigned to cohorts based on the clinical history participants reported in a screening survey and a study questionnaire. Recovered participants in ImmuneRACE Cohort 3 were defined by two consecutive negative NP/OP PCR tests, clearance by a healthcare professional, or resolution of symptoms. Each participant in the prospective study had whole blood, serum and a nasopharyngeal or oropharyngeal swab collected by mobile phlebotomists. Prospective study participants could optionally give additional blood draws and questionnaires over an approximately two-month period. Before DNA extraction, prospective study blood samples were shipped either frozen or at room temperature.

TCRbeta CDR3 regions were amplified from genomic DNA using the immunoSEQ Assay, a bias-controlled multiplex PCR. The authors' analysis ran thus. Within the assay, amplification of reference gene primers was used to estimate how many nucleated cells each sample contained. To quantify the absolute abundance of each unique TCRbeta CDR3 rearrangement, sequence reads were collapsed and filtered. For each sample, productive Simpson clonality was calculated as the square root of Simpson's diversity index over productive rearrangements. What TCRdb holds here is the immuneACCESS table cut down to in-frame rearrangements. Part of the clones is not present; checked against another copy, under half of the missing clones reflect an unresolved V gene, and the others are unexplained. V and J calls and clone size are as listed in that table; D and trimming were resolved from the DNA. The sample table lists about 410,000 clones, 90% of them with a count of one. Clones ranked in the top ten supply under 0.7% of the sample.

A note on this clone: Its recognized antigen is unknown. No base quality information exists; no much larger clone differs at one position.

Input material: PBMCs or T cells enriched from blood (not recorded which). The TCR sequence derives from a young man who had recovered from COVID-19. The chain was built from TRBV2 and TRBJ2-5; the D gene cannot be resolved reliably. The CDR3: CASSSRGETQYF. The nucleotide sequence is TGTGCCAGCAGTTCTCGAGGAGAGACCCAGTACTTC.